Presented here are 26 T cell receptor beta chains from one specimen sequenced in a study of technical replicates of blood from four donors. Sequencing was performed with immunoSEQ multiplex PCR; in TCRdb, only in-frame clones are kept and a portion is missing. The table records tens of thousands of clones, approximately 97% of them present only once. Source material: T cells isolated from PBMCs. The receptor set was obtained from a human donor in good health.

The rearrangement links TRBV12-5 to TRBJ1-2; D is possibly TRBD1 (5 bases). This CDR3 has 16 amino acids. The germline gives CDR1 LGHNT, CDR2 FRNRAP. V shed 4 bases and J shed 0 bases, with 15 bases lying between them. In DNA, the CDR3 is TGTGCTAGTGGTTCGGCGACAGCGTTAGCTAACTATGGCTACACCTTC. This translates into CASGSATALANYGYTF.

The CDR3 region has the DNA TGCGCCAGCTCACAGGGGGCTATCTCTGGAAACACCATATATTTT. This sequence encodes CASSQGAISGNTIYF. The rearrangement uses TRBV5-1 and TRBJ1-3; 9 nucleotides agree with TRBD1. The CDR3 consists of 15 residues. V lost 7 bases, J lost 0 bases, and 5 bases stayed unmatched. Germline CDR1 reads SGHRS; CDR2 reads YFSETQ.

The chain recombines TRBV11-2 with TRBJ2-3, with D perhaps matching TRBD2 (6 bases). The CDR3 runs 12 residues. Germline V gene data show CDR1 as SGHAT and CDR2 as FQNNGV. The V end lost 5 bases, the J end lost 4 bases, and 7 bases lay between the germline ends. CDR3 in amino acids: CASSGGADTQYF. CDR3 DNA: TGTGCCAGCAGCGGCGGGGCAGATACGCAGTATTTT.

This clone has only one observation. The chain combines TRBV6-5 with TRBJ2-7; the match to TRBD1 covers 9 bases. There are 14 residues in the CDR3. Germline V gives CDR1 MNHEY, CDR2 SVGAGI. Trimming cost V 7 bases and J 4 bases; bases outside gene matches: 8. The DNA of the CDR3 is TGTGCCAGCACGACTGGACAGGGGACGTACGAGCAGTACTTC. Its protein product is CASTTGQGTYEQYF.

The chain links TRBV4-1 to TRBJ1-1; D gene ambiguous. Germline V CDR1 and CDR2: MGHRA, YSYEKL. The CDR3 loop spans 15 amino acids. Trimming left V 0 bases short and J 1 base short, with 9 bases between. The DNA of the CDR3 is TGCGCCAGCAGCCAAGACGTATTGAGGAACACTGAAGCTTTCTTT. Its translation: CASSQDVLRNTEAFF.

V is TRBV30 and J is TRBJ1-1; D not resolved. CDR1 GTSNPN and CDR2 SVGIG come from the germline V gene (reference sequence). Trimming removed 2 bases from V and 8 bases from J, with 6 bases in between. CDR3 length: 10 amino acids. CDR3 amino acids: CAWSRLEAFF. The CDR3 nucleotides are TGTGCCTGGAGTCGTTTAGAAGCTTTCTTT.

V gene TRBV4-2 combines with J gene TRBJ2-4; D is possibly TRBD2 (6 bases). CDR3 length equals 17 residues. Trimming pared 0 bases from V and 7 bases from J, leaving 19 bases between. Germline-derived CDR1 and CDR2 are LGHNA and YNFKEQ. The CDR3 sequence: CASSQDRAGWDRNIQYF. The CDR3 nucleotides are TGTGCCAGCAGCCAAGATCGGGCGGGATGGGATCGGAACATTCAGTACTTC.

This rearrangement joins TRBV7-9 to TRBJ1-1; D is perhaps TRBD1 (6 bases). The CDR3 spans 15 residues. The germline CDR1 and CDR2 sequences are SEHNR and FQNEAQ (reference sequence). V lost 3 bases and J lost 0, with 11 bases in between. The CDR3 is CASSLARGLNTEAFF. CDR3 nucleotide sequence: TGTGCCAGCAGCTTGGCCAGGGGCTTGAACACTGAAGCTTTCTTT.

V gene TRBV30 combines with J gene TRBJ1-2; TRBD1 aligns across 7 bases. The CDR3 is made up of 13 amino acids. The germline CDR1 and CDR2 sequences are GTSNPN and SVGIG (reference sequence). V was pared by 7 bases and J by 2 bases, with 7 bases of the junction left unmatched. CDR3 coding DNA: TGTGCCTACCGGGACAGAGAAAACTATGGCTACACCTTC. Translation gives CAYRDRENYGYTF.

The gene calls are TRBV29-1 and TRBJ2-2; 11 nucleotides agree with TRBD1. The length of the CDR3 is 13 residues. Germline CDR1 and CDR2: SQVTM and ANQGSEA. The V and J ends lost 6 bases and 4 bases, in that order; junction bases with no gene match: 1. This chain's CDR3 is CSVGTGGTGELFF. Written as DNA, the CDR3 is TGCAGCGTCGGGACAGGGGGCACCGGGGAGCTGTTTTTT.

This chain links TRBV19 with TRBJ2-3; 8 bases are a match to TRBD2. This CDR3 spans 14 amino acids. From germline, CDR1 is LNHDA and CDR2 SQIVND (reference sequence). The trim removed 10 bases at V and 0 bases at J, leaving 6 bases unmatched. The CDR3 loop is CATKKRGSTDTQYF. The CDR3 nucleotides are TGTGCCACTAAGAAGCGGGGGAGCACAGATACGCAGTATTTT.

The chain employs TRBV28 and TRBJ1-2; 8 bases agree with TRBD1. Germline values: CDR1 MDHEN, CDR2 SYDVKM. CDR3 length: 13 residues. V dropped 4 bases and J dropped 8; count of bases not matched to a gene: 6. The CDR3 loop reads CASSSGQGLGYTF. CDR3 DNA sequence: TGTGCCAGCAGTTCCGGACAGGGCCTAGGCTACACCTTC.

The J gene is TRBJ1-1, the V gene TRBV10-3, with D uncertain. The CDR3 covers 13 residues. CDR1 ENHRY and CDR2 SYGVKD come from the germline V gene. V lost 10 bases to trimming and J lost 1 base, with 13 bases between them. In DNA form, the CDR3 reads TGTGCCACGCGGATAGGAGGGAACACTGAAGCTTTCTTT. It is translated as CATRIGGNTEAFF.

The genes are TRBV4-1 and TRBJ2-7; no definite D call. Germline assignment: CDR1 MGHRA and CDR2 YSYEKL. This CDR3 is built from 15 residues. The germline V and J ends were trimmed by 1 base and 2 bases, with 12 bases remaining between them. CDR3 in DNA: TGCGCCAGCAGCCAAGTACAGTTGAGTACCTACGAGCAGTACTTC. The encoded protein is CASSQVQLSTYEQYF.

The CDR3 is CASSGAGTGVETQYF. CDR3 coding DNA: TGTGCCAGCAGCGGAGCCGGGACAGGGGTTGAGACCCAGTACTTC. This sequence joins TRBV5-6 and TRBJ2-5, with TRBD1 matching 10 bases. V shed 4 bases, J shed 5 bases, and the junction held 8 bases outside the gene matches. CDR3 length equals 15 residues. Germline-derived CDR1 and CDR2 are SGHDT and YYEEEE.

The gene calls are TRBV6-1 and TRBJ1-4; D gene uncertain. V lost 2 bases and J lost 4, with 11 bases in between. CDR1 MNHNS and CDR2 SASEGT come from the germline V gene. The CDR3 extends over 15 amino acids. This CDR3 reads CASSELVRGNEKLFF. The CDR3 nucleotides are TGTGCCAGCAGTGAATTGGTTCGGGGTAATGAAAAACTGTTTTTT.

This rearrangement joins TRBV5-1 to TRBJ1-1; 7 nucleotides line up with TRBD1. J gave up 6 bases and V 6 bases, and 14 bases lay outside the gene matches. CDR1 is SGHRS and CDR2 is YFSETQ in the germline V gene. The CDR3 has 15 residues. This CDR3 reads CASTIAGTDYSEAFF. Written as DNA, the CDR3 is TGCGCCAGCACCATCGCCGGGACAGACTATTCTGAAGCTTTCTTT.

The chain joins TRBV6-1 to TRBJ1-1, with D tentatively TRBD1 (6 bases). Trimming took 7 bases from V and 0 from J, leaving 12 bases between them. This CDR3 comprises 14 residues. Per the germline V gene, CDR1 is MNHNS and CDR2 is SASEGT. CDR3 loop: CASTQGRMNTEAFF. The CDR3 coding sequence is TGTGCCAGCACACAGGGCAGGATGAACACTGAAGCTTTCTTT.

This chain links TRBV29-1 with TRBJ1-2, with D possibly TRBD1 on 6 matching bases. Per germline, CDR1 SQVTM and CDR2 ANQGSEA. V lost 3 bases to trimming and J lost 5 bases, with 22 bases between them. This CDR3 is 16 amino acids long. CDR3: CSVEVNTRGNGYGYTF. The CDR3 coding sequence is TGCAGCGTTGAGGTCAACACTAGGGGGAATGGTTATGGCTACACCTTC.

The chain carries TRBV18 and TRBJ2-7; D possibly corresponds to TRBD1 (5 bases). Germline V CDR1 and CDR2: KGHSH, LQKENI. The V end was cut by 2 bases, the J end by 5 bases, with 16 bases between. The CDR3 loop spans 15 amino acids. The CDR3 region is CASSPVAGHGNEQYF. Here the CDR3 DNA reads TGTGCCAGCTCACCAGTTGCTGGACATGGGAACGAGCAGTACTTC.

This clone has only one observation. The DNA for the CDR3 is TGTGCCAGCAGTTTAGAAGCGAGGAATGAGCAGTTCTTC. This sequence encodes CASSLEARNEQFF. The V gene is TRBV27, the J gene TRBJ2-1; no reliable D call. V was pared by 2 bases and J by 7 bases, with 9 bases between. The CDR3 is 13 amino acids. CDR1 is MNHEY, CDR2 SMNVEV, per germline (reference sequence).

The rearrangement uses TRBV4-1 and TRBJ2-1, with D possibly TRBD2 on 6 matching bases. Germline V gives CDR1 MGHRA, CDR2 YSYEKL. This CDR3 spans 15 amino acids. Trimming removed 2 bases at V and 14 bases at J, with 22 bases between. CDR3: CASSQLTEGLPPEFF. The CDR3 nucleotides read TGCGCCAGCAGCCAATTGACGGAGGGACTTCCACCGGAGTTCTTC.

This chain joins TRBV5-1 and TRBJ2-1, with a tentative D call TRBD2 (6 bases). V was clipped by 2 bases and J by 8 bases, with 17 bases between them. CDR3 length: 15 amino acids. CDR1 and CDR2 (germline): SGHRS, YFSETQ. Written as DNA, the CDR3 is TGCGCCAGCAGCTTAACGACTAGTTATAGGGATGAGCAGTTCTTC. Translation gives CASSLTTSYRDEQFF. Using reference TRBV5-1 and TRBJ2-1 for the parts outside the CDR3, the full variable domain is KAGVTQTPRYLIKTRGQQVTLSCSPISGHRSVSWYQQTPGQGLQFLFEYFSETQRNKGNFPGRFSGRQFSNSRSEMNVSTLELGDSALYLCASSLTTSYRDEQFFGPGTRLTVL.

This chain connects TRBV7-6 to TRBJ2-7, with TRBD1 as a possible D gene (6 bases). Looked up from germline, CDR1 is SGHVS and CDR2 is FNYEAQ. The V gene lost 4 bases and the J gene lost 6 bases, with 25 bases spanning the gap. The length of the CDR3 is 17 residues. The CDR3 region is CASSSGIGSTGTAEQYF. The DNA for the CDR3 is TGTGCCAGCAGCTCAGGTATTGGCTCGACAGGTACGGCCGAGCAGTACTTC.

The chain is built from TRBV7-3 and TRBJ2-7; 8 bases align to TRBD1. The CDR3 runs 13 residues. V dropped 5 bases and J dropped 7; count of bases not matched to a gene: 7. Per the germline V gene, CDR1 is SGHTA and CDR2 is FQGTGA. The CDR3 DNA reads as TGTGCCAGCAGCCCGGACAGGGTGGTGGAGCAGTACTTC. This sequence encodes CASSPDRVVEQYF.

In this sample, this clone turned up once. The genes are TRBV9 and TRBJ2-7; possibly TRBD2 for D (6 bases). Germline V lookup: CDR1 SGDLS, CDR2 YYNGEE. The CDR3 is 15 residues long. V lost 4 bases and J lost 4, with 18 bases in between. The CDR3 is CASSPQGQGGYEQYF. DNA of the CDR3: TGTGCCAGCAGCCCTCAGGGCCAAGGAGGGTACGAGCAGTACTTC.